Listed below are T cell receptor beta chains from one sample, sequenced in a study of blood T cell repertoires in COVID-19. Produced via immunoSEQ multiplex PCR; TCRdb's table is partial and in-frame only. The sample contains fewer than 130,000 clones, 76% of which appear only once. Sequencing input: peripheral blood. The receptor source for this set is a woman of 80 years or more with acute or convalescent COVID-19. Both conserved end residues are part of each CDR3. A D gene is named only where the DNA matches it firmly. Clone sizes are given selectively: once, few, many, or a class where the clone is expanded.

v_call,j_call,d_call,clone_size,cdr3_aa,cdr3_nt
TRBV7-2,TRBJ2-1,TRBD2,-,CASSWGLEYNEQFF,TGTGCCAGCAGCTGGGGACTAGAGTACAATGAGCAGTTCTTC
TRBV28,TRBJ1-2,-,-,CASSLGGEFDGYTF,TGTGCCAGCAGTTTAGGAGGGGAGTTCGACGGCTACACCTTC
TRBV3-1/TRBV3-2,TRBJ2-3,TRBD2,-,CASSQRERNTQYF,TGTGCCAGCAGCCAGCGGGAGCGGAATACGCAGTATTTT
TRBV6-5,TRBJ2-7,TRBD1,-,CASARTGGSYEQYF,TGTGCCAGTGCTCGGACAGGGGGCTCCTACGAGCAGTACTTC
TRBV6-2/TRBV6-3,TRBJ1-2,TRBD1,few,CASSLGQDYGYTF,TGTGCCAGCAGTCTAGGACAGGACTATGGCTACACCTTC
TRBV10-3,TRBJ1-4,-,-,CAISEKGTNEKLFF,TGTGCCATCAGTGAGAAGGGGACTAATGAAAAACTGTTTTTT
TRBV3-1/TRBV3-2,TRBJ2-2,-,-,CASSPGLPGPGELFF,TGTGCCAGCAGCCCGGGACTCCCAGGACCCGGGGAGCTGTTTTTT
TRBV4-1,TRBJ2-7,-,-,CASSQALGIAYEQYF,TGCGCCAGCAGCCAAGCACTCGGGATTGCCTACGAGCAGTACTTC
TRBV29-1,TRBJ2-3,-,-,CSVDRYTDTQYF,TGCAGCGTTGACAGATACACAGATACGCAGTATTTT
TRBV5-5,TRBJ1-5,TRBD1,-,CASSLNSGQARQPQHF,TGTGCCAGCAGCTTGAACTCCGGACAGGCACGCCAGCCCCAGCATTTT
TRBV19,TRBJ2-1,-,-,CASSWIGGATGFGNEQFF,TGTGCCAGTAGCTGGATCGGCGGAGCGACCGGTTTTGGCAATGAGCAGTTCTTC
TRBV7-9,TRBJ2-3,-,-,CASSFSITSPTDTQYF,TGTGCCAGCAGCTTCTCTATTACTAGTCCCACAGATACGCAGTATTTT
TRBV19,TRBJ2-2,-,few,CASSISWNTGELFF,TGTGCCAGTAGTATATCTTGGAACACCGGGGAGCTGTTTTTT
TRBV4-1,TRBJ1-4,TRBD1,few,CASSPRASTGTNEKLFF,TGCGCCAGCAGCCCAAGGGCCTCGACAGGGACTAATGAAAAACTGTTTTTT
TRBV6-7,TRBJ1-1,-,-,CASSKFFNPNGTEAFF,TGTGCCAGCAGTAAGTTCTTTAACCCCAACGGGACTGAAGCTTTCTTT
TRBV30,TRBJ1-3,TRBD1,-,CAWRLKPGQGPHSGNTIYF,TGTGCCTGGCGACTAAAACCGGGACAGGGGCCCCACTCTGGAAACACCATATATTTT
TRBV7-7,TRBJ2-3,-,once,CASSRLTAGNTDTQYF,TGTGCCAGCAGCCGGCTGACGGCGGGAAACACAGATACGCAGTATTTT
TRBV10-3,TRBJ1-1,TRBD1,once,CAISEGQVARRWTEAFF,TGTGCCATCAGTGAGGGACAGGTCGCTCGACGTTGGACTGAAGCTTTCTTT
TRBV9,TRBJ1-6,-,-,CASSVDLTLRGNSPLHF,TGTGCCAGCAGCGTGGACTTGACTCTGCGCGGCAATTCACCCCTCCACTTT
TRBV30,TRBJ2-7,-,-,CAWSVRYEQYF,TGTGCCTGGAGTGTACGGTACGAGCAGTACTTC
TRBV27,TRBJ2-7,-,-,CASQTATSSYEQYF,TGTGCCAGCCAGACAGCCACCTCCTCCTACGAGCAGTACTTC
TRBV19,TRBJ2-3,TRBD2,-,CASSRSGRGTDTQYF,TGTGCCAGTAGTCGTAGCGGGAGAGGTACAGATACGCAGTATTTT
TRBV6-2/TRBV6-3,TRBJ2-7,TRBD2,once,CASSQLAGEDEQYF,TGTGCCAGCAGTCAACTAGCGGGAGAGGACGAGCAGTACTTC
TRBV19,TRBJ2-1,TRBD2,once,CASREGASGRSYNEQFF,TGTGCCAGCAGGGAGGGTGCTAGCGGGAGGTCTTACAATGAGCAGTTCTTC
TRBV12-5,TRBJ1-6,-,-,CASGLTAGGSPLHF,TGTGCTAGTGGTTTGACCGCCGGCGGGTCACCCCTCCACTTT
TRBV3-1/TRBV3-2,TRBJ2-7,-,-,CASSLHVAGKTYEQYF,TGTGCCAGCAGCCTTCACGTGGCGGGAAAAACCTACGAGCAGTACTTC
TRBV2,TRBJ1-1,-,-,CASSVSRGGTEAFF,TGTGCCAGCAGTGTAAGTCGGGGTGGCACTGAAGCTTTCTTT
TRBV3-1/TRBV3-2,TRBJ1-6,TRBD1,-,CASSYHFTGEDSPLHF,TGTGCCAGCAGCTACCATTTTACAGGGGAGGATTCACCCCTCCACTTT
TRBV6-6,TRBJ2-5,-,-,CATRPGEYQETQYF,TGTGCCACCAGGCCGGGGGAGTACCAAGAGACCCAGTACTTC
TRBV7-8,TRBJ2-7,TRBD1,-,CASSSTGTGKDYEQYF,TGTGCCAGCAGCTCCACCGGGACAGGGAAGGACTACGAGCAGTACTTC
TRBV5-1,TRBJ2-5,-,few,CASSLPLVGSETQYF,TGCGCCAGCAGCCTCCCCCTGGTAGGGAGCGAGACCCAGTACTTC
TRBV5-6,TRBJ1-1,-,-,CASSLSGTGGFF,TGTGCCAGCAGCTTGAGCGGGACCGGCGGTTTCTTT
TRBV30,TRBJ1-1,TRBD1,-,CASTEGAGNTEAFF,TGTGCCTCGACGGAGGGGGCGGGGAACACTGAAGCTTTCTTT
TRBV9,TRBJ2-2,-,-,CASRTGGANTGELFF,TGTGCCAGCAGAACTGGGGGCGCGAACACCGGGGAGCTGTTTTTT
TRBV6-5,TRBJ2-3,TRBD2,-,CASSYQALAGEDTQYF,TGTGCCAGCAGTTACCAGGCACTAGCGGGAGAAGATACGCAGTATTTT